The rows below give T cell receptor beta chains drawn from one sample of a study of cytotoxic CD8 clonotypes in ibrutinib-treated CLL. Sequencing was performed with immunoSEQ multiplex PCR; in TCRdb, only in-frame clones are kept and a portion is missing. Among 250,000 to 350,000 clones listed, roughly 76% were seen once. Sample: PBMCs, taken at disease progression, from a patient treated with ibrutinib. The receptors stem from a human donor with chronic lymphocytic leukemia. CDR3s include the opening cysteine and the closing phenylalanine or tryptophan. The D gene is left open where the match is weak. The size of a clone is reported for some rows only, either as once, few or many, or as a class for expanded clones.

>once|TRBV10-2|-|TRBJ1-5
TGCGCCAGCAGTGGCGGATTGCGGGGGCAGAATCAGCCCCAGCATTTT
CASSGGLRGQNQPQHF
>-|TRBV9|-|TRBJ2-1
TGTGCCAGCAGCGTAGATGTTAGCTTCGATGAGCAGTTCTTC
CASSVDVSFDEQFF
>once|TRBV11-2|-|TRBJ1-3
TGTGCCAGCAAACGGGAAAAGGACCTGGACCCTGGAAACACCATATATTTT
CASKREKDLDPGNTIYF
>-|TRBV9|-|TRBJ2-3
TGTGCCAGCAGCGTAGACCAGGTGGGGGGCACAGATACGCAGTATTTT
CASSVDQVGGTDTQYF
>-|TRBV5-5|TRBD1|TRBJ1-4
TGTGCCAGCAGCTTGGGGGACAGGGGGAATGAAAAACTGTTTTTT
CASSLGDRGNEKLFF
>-|TRBV20-1|-|TRBJ2-7
TGCAGTGTCCTTGACTACTACGAGCAGTACTTC
CSVLDYYEQYF
>few|TRBV2|TRBD1|TRBJ2-4
TGTGCCAGCAGGGGAATGGGACAGCCCCTGTACTTC
CASRGMGQPLYF
>-|TRBV19|-|TRBJ1-5
TGTGCCAGTAGTATCCGGCAGGACAATCAGCCCCAGCATTTT
CASSIRQDNQPQHF
>-|TRBV28|TRBD2|TRBJ2-1
TGTGCCAGCATCGAAGCGGGAGAAAGGGGCAATGAGCAGTTCTTC
CASIEAGERGNEQFF
>once|TRBV6-4|TRBD2|TRBJ2-3
TGTGCCAGCAGAAACAGCGGGAGGAGCACAGATACGCAGTATTTT
CASRNSGRSTDTQYF
>-|TRBV9|TRBD2|TRBJ2-7
TGTGCCAGCAGCTCGATGGGACTAGCGGGAGGCGAGCAGTACTTC
CASSSMGLAGGEQYF
>-|TRBV15|-|TRBJ1-1
TGTGCCACCAGCAGAGATGGGGGGAGTGAAGCTTTCTTT
CATSRDGGSEAFF
>-|TRBV7-2|-|TRBJ2-2
TGTGCCAGCAGCTTAGAGCGCGGAACCGGGGAGCTGTTTTTT
CASSLERGTGELFF
>-|TRBV6-1|-|TRBJ2-2
TGTGCCAGCAGTGAACTGGTCAGCACCGGGGAGCTGTTTTTT
CASSELVSTGELFF
>-|TRBV7-6|-|TRBJ2-7
TGTGCCAGCAGCTTATTTCCCACGGATTCACGCGAGCAGTACTTC
CASSLFPTDSREQYF
>-|TRBV7-2|-|TRBJ2-3
TGTGCCAGCAGCTTTAGGGGCACAGATACGCAGTATTTT
CASSFRGTDTQYF
>-|TRBV7-9|-|TRBJ2-3
TGTGCCAGCAGCTTAGCAGATACGCAGTATTTT
CASSLADTQYF
>-|TRBV6-5|-|TRBJ1-1
TGTGCCAGCAGTTATATAGGGACCACTGAAGCTTTCTTT
CASSYIGTTEAFF
>-|TRBV10-2|TRBD1|TRBJ2-1
TGCGCCAGCGGGGACAGGGCTAATGAGCAGTTCTTC
CASGDRANEQFF
>-|TRBV2|TRBD1|TRBJ2-7
TGTGCCACCCGACAGGGTCCTTCCTACGAGCAGTACTTC
CATRQGPSYEQYF
>-|TRBV7-9|TRBD1|TRBJ1-4
TGTGCCAGCAGCGGGGACAGGGTTCCTAATGAAAAACTGTTTTTT
CASSGDRVPNEKLFF
>-|TRBV7-9|TRBD1|TRBJ1-2
TGTGCCAGCAGCCGATTAGGACAGGCCCATACCTTC
CASSRLGQAHTF
>once|TRBV13|TRBD2|TRBJ2-7
TGTGCCAGCTCTAGCGGGACCTACGAGCAGTACTTC
CASSSGTYEQYF
>once|TRBV5-6|-|TRBJ2-1
TGTGCCAGCAGCTTCGGGCCCACCGAGCAGTTCTTC
CASSFGPTEQFF
>-|TRBV18|-|TRBJ2-7
TGTGCCAGCTCCAACGACGTCTCCTACGAGCAGTACTTC
CASSNDVSYEQYF
>few|TRBV18|-|TRBJ2-2
TGTGCCAGCTCACCAGGGTCGGGGGAGCTGTTTTTT
CASSPGSGELFF
>-|TRBV2|TRBD1|TRBJ1-5
TGTGCCAGCAGTGATGGACAGGTCACATGGGGTTCAAATCAGCCCCAGCATTTT
CASSDGQVTWGSNQPQHF
>-|TRBV27|-|TRBJ1-1
TGTGCCAGCAGCGAGACAGGTGTATGGGGGTACACTGAAGCTTTCTTT
CASSETGVWGYTEAFF
>-|TRBV29-1|TRBD2|TRBJ2-3
TGCAGCGTTCTTAGCGGGGGTCCCCTCACAGATACGCAGTATTTT
CSVLSGGPLTDTQYF
>-|TRBV5-1|-|TRBJ2-2
TGCGCCAGCAGCTTGGGCCTCCAGGGGCTAGTCCCAACACCCGGGGAGCTGTTTTTT
CASSLGLQGLVPTPGELFF
>-|TRBV18|TRBD1|TRBJ2-3
TGTGCCAGCTCACCTCAGGGGGCCAATTCCACAGATACGCAGTATTTT
CASSPQGANSTDTQYF
>-|TRBV19|-|TRBJ1-4
TGTGCCAGTAGCTTAGGGGAGAACAATGAAAAACTGTTTTTT
CASSLGENNEKLFF
>-|TRBV6-5|TRBD1|TRBJ2-7
TGTGCCAGCAGTTATACGACAGGGAATCTCGAGCAGTACTTC
CASSYTTGNLEQYF
>-|TRBV23-1|TRBD1|TRBJ2-7
TGCGCCAGCAGCCTCGACAGGGATCTCGAGCAGTACTTC
CASSLDRDLEQYF
>-|TRBV27|-|TRBJ1-1
TGTGCCAGTGGTGTGCAGGGGAGCTTGAACACTGAAGCTTTCTTT
CASGVQGSLNTEAFF
>-|TRBV10-1|-|TRBJ2-5
TGCGCCAGCAGTGGCATTCGGGGTGGAGAGACCCAGTACTTC
CASSGIRGGETQYF
>-|TRBV6-4|-|TRBJ2-7
TGTGCCAGCAGTGATCCTCGTGTAACGAAAGAGTTC
CASSDPRVTKEF